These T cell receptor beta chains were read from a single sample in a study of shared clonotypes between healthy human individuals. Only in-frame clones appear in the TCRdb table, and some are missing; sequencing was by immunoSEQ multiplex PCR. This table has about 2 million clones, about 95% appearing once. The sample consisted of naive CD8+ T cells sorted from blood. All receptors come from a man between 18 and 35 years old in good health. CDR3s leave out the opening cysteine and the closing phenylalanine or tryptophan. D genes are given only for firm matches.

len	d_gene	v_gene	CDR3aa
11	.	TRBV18	ASSPPYQETQY
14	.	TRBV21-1	ASSRRPGPHNEKLF
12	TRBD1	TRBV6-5	ASSLTGAQEAQH
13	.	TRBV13	ASSHAVVGTGELF
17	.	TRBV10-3	AISEEDWAEGSMDTEAF
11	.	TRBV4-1	ASSPPAGGELF
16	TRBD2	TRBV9	ASSVGGTSGNPTGELF
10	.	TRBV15	ATSVGNTEAF
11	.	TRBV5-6	ASKGGEQETQY
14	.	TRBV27	ASSLFLGTSYNEQF
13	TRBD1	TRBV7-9	ASNKDRDHITEAF